This TCR beta chain is drawn from a study of T cells in Graves' hyperthyroidism and ophthalmopathy. Study-wide findings and caveats: Most thyroid clonotypes that were expanded above 0.001 also turned up in blood.

V lost 0 bases to trimming and J lost 1 base, with 7 bases between them. CDR1 SGHRS and CDR2 YFSETQ come from the germline V gene. This CDR3 is built from 14 residues. This clonotype was recorded at least ten times. Its cognate antigen is unknown. RNA transcripts gave rise to amplified TCR beta CDR3 regions. When the TCR CDR3 underwent first-round RT-PCR, the HTBI primer set was used. TCRdb reanalysed the multiplex PCR reads using MiXCR and keeps one entry per CDR3 protein. In the table there are some 500,000 distinct CDR3 sequences, about 16% of which are singletons. The receptor was isolated from a woman in her thirties with Graves' ophthalmopathy. The chain couples TRBV5-1 to TRBJ2-5; the D is unclear. Sequences were obtained from blood. The CDR3 region has the DNA TGCGCCAGCAGCTTGGCTCAGGCCCAAGAGACCCAGTACTTC. Its translation: CASSLAQAQETQYF.